This T cell receptor (beta chain) is from a study of molecular identifiers for immune sequencing clone quantification. Points from the study as a whole: Barcode sharing among identical TCR molecules could make large clones appear smaller.

TCRdb re-analysed the PCR reads in MiXCR, keeping a single row per CDR3 protein. Of hundreds of thousands of distinct CDR3 sequences listed, around 25% were seen once; the top ten hold approximately 0.75%. Naive CD8 T cells were sorted, and the gate applied was CD8+CD4-CCR7+CD45RA+. To note about this clonotype: The antigen is not known.

The CDR3 length is 17 residues. Germline CDR1 and CDR2: SGHVS and FQNEAQ. Germline trimming cut 1 base from V and 6 bases from J; bases unmatched to any gene: 12. The J gene is TRBJ1-5, the V gene TRBV7-8, with 7 positions matching TRBD1. What was sequenced was naive CD8+ T cells from blood, with Jurkat cell RNA spiked in. Noted subset: FACS-sorted CD8+CD4-CCR7+CD45RA+ naive T cells. The source of this sequence is a human donor in good health. Some libraries in this study had Jurkat cell RNA spiked in. In DNA form, the CDR3 reads TGTGCCAGCAGCTTAGAATGGGACAGAAGACCCGGTCAGCCCCAGCATTTT. Its translation: CASSLEWDRRPGQPQHF.